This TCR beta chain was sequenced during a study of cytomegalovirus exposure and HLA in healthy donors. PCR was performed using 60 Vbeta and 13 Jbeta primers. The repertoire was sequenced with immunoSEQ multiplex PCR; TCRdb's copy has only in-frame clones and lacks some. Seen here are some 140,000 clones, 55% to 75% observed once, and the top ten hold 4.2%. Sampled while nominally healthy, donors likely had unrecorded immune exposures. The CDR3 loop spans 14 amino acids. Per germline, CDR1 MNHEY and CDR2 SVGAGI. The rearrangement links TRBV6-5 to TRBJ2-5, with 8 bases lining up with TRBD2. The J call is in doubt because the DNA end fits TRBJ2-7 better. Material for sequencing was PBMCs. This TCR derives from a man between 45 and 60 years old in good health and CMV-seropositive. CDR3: CASMVLAGSYEQYF. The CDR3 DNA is TGTGCCAGCATGGTCCTAGCGGGCTCCTACGAGCAGTACTTC.